The next 5 T cell receptor beta chains were all read from a single sample in a study of blood T cell repertoires in COVID-19. Repertoires were generated with immunoSEQ multiplex PCR, while TCRdb's copy carries only in-frame clones and drops some. Here the sample spans approximately 250,000 clones, approximately 87% being singletons. The specimen was peripheral blood. The receptors originated from a man in his 60s who had recovered from COVID-19.

The genes are TRBV6-5 and TRBJ2-1; 7 nucleotides match TRBD2. The CDR3 extends over 15 amino acids. Per germline, CDR1 MNHEY and CDR2 SVGAGI. V shed 6 bases, J shed 6 bases, and the junction held 11 bases outside the gene matches. Written as DNA, the CDR3 is TGTGCCAGCAGCAGCCGGGACTACGCAATCAATGAGCAGTTCTTC. It encodes CASSSRDYAINEQFF.

There are a few counts of this clone. This sequence joins TRBV7-2 and TRBJ1-6; D is undetermined. Germline-derived CDR1 and CDR2 are SGHTA and FQGNSA. CDR3 length equals 15 residues. The ends were cut back, 5 bases at V and 9 bases at J, with 17 bases in the middle. Here the CDR3 reads CASSPRHPNLSPLHF. The DNA for the CDR3 is TGTGCCAGCAGCCCCCGACACCCGAACCTTTCACCCCTCCACTTT.

The chain has TRBV9 and TRBJ1-4; no reliable D call. Trimming cost V 2 bases and J 4 bases, with 9 bases left between them. The CDR3 runs 14 residues. The V gene's germline CDR1 is SGDLS and CDR2 YYNGEE. CDR3 sequence (DNA): TGTGCCAGCAGCGTCCGGGAAAATAATGAAAAACTGTTTTTT. Residues: CASSVRENNEKLFF.

The chain joins TRBV6-5 to TRBJ1-3; 7 nucleotides align to TRBD1. The CDR3 has 14 residues. In germline, CDR1 is MNHEY, CDR2 SVGAGI. V lost 6 bases and J lost 0; bases outside the gene matches: 2. CDR3 residues: CASRTGDSGNTIYF. Here the CDR3 DNA reads TGTGCCAGCAGAACAGGGGACTCTGGAAACACCATATATTTT.

J is TRBJ2-1 and V is TRBV12-3 or TRBV12-4, with 10 bases that match TRBD1. The CDR3 totals 13 residues. V lost 8 bases, J lost 4 bases, and 2 bases stayed unmatched. CDR3 sequence: CASRDRGYNEQFF. The CDR3 bases are TGTGCCAGCCGGGACAGGGGTTACAATGAGCAGTTCTTC.